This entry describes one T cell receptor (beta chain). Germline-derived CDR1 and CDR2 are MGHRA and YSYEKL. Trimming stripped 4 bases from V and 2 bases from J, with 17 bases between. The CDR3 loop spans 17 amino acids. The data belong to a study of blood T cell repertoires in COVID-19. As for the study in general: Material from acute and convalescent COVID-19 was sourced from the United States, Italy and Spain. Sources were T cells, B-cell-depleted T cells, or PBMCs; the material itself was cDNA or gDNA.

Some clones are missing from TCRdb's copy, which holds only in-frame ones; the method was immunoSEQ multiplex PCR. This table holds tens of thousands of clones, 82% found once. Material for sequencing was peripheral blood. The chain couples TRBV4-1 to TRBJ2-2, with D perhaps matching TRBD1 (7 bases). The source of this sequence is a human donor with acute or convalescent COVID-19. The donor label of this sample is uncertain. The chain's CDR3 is CASSPRGARGNTGELFF. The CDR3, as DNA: TGCGCCAGCAGCCCCAGGGGGGCGAGAGGAAACACCGGGGAGCTGTTTTTT.